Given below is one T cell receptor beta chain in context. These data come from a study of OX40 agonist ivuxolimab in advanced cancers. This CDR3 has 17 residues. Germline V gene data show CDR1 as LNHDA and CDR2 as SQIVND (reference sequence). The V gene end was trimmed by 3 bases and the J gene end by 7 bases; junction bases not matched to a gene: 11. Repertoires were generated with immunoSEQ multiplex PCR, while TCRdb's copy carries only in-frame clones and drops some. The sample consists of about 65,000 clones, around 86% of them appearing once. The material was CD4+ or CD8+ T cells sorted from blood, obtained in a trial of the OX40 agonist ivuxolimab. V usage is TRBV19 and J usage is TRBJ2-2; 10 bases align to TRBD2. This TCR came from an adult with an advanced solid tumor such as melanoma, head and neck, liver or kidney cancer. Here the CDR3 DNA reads TGTGCCAGTAGTATCGCTAGCGGGGGCAGAGTTGTCGGGGAGCTGTTTTTT. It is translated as CASSIASGGRVVGELFF.